This T cell receptor beta chain came from a study of T cells in localized non-small cell lung cancer. Here immunoSEQ multiplex PCR was the method, and the copy in TCRdb shows in-frame clones only, minus some. The table lists some 22,000 clones, 80% to 85% of them singletons. Germline CDR1 reads SGHDN; CDR2 reads FVKESK. The CDR3 has 13 residues. Trimming left V 5 bases short and J 4 bases short, with 9 bases between. This clonotype originated in a man aged 40 to 70 with stage II lung adenocarcinoma. The chain is built from TRBV14 and TRBJ2-4, with D tentatively TRBD1 (6 bases). The sample consisted of PBMCs, taken before any cancer treatment. This CDR3 is CASSSQGKNIQYF. The CDR3 coding sequence is TGTGCCAGCAGCTCACAGGGAAAAAACATTCAGTACTTC.